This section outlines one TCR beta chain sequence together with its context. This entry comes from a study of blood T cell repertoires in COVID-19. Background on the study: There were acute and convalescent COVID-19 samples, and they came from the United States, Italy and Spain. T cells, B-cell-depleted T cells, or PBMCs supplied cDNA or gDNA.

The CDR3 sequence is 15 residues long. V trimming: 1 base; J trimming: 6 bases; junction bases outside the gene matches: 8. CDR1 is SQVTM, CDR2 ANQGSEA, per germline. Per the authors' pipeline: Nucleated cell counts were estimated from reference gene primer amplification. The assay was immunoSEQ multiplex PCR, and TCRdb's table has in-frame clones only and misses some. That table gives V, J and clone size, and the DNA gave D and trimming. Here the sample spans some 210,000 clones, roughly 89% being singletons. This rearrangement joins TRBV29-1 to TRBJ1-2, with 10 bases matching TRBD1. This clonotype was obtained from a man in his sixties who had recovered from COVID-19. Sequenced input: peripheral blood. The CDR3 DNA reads TGCAGCGTTGAAGGGGCCGACAGGGGGCCCGATGGCTACACCTTC. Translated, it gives CSVEGADRGPDGYTF.